These 14 T cell receptor beta chains were all obtained from the same sample, sequenced in a study of cytomegalovirus exposure and HLA in healthy donors. TCRdb keeps only in-frame clones here, not all; method: immunoSEQ multiplex PCR. The repertoire holds some 260,000 clones, about 90% seen once, with 3% to 3.5% in the top ten. Sequencing input: PBMCs. These receptors were obtained from a woman between 25 and 40 years old in good health and CMV-seronegative.

The rearrangement links TRBV6-1 to TRBJ2-7, with 9 bases that match TRBD1. Germline CDR1 reads MNHNS; CDR2 reads SASEGT. V lost 5 bases and J lost 2; bases outside the gene matches: 4. This CDR3 is built from 14 residues. CDR3 bases: TGTGCCAGCAGTTATGGGACAGGGCCCTACGAGCAGTACTTC. Protein sequence: CASSYGTGPYEQYF.

The chain is built from TRBV5-6 and TRBJ2-7; D might be TRBD1 (6 bases). CDR1 and CDR2 (germline): SGHDT, YYEEEE. The germline V and J ends were trimmed by 4 bases and 2 bases, with 10 bases remaining between them. This CDR3 comprises 13 residues. CDR3 amino acids: CASSTGQTYEQYF. The CDR3 nucleotides are TGTGCCAGCAGCACCGGACAGACCTACGAGCAGTACTTC.

The rearrangement links TRBV7-6 to TRBJ2-3, with 9 nucleotides matching TRBD2. V lost 4 bases to trimming and J lost 2 bases; unmatched junction nucleotides: 7. In germline, CDR1 is SGHVS, CDR2 FNYEAQ. CDR3 size: 16 residues. The CDR3 DNA sequence: TGTGCCAGCAGCTCGACGACTAGCGGTCCCACAGATACGCAGTATTTT. Protein: CASSSTTSGPTDTQYF.

The chain carries TRBV10-3 and TRBJ2-7; 10 bases agree with TRBD1. This CDR3 region has 15 residues. Per germline, CDR1 ENHRY and CDR2 SYGVKD. V was clipped by 4 bases and J by 0 bases; unmatched bases: 3. Here the CDR3 reads CAISGGDRGSYEQYF. CDR3 nucleotides: TGTGCCATCAGTGGTGGGGACAGGGGCTCCTACGAGCAGTACTTC.

The chain carries TRBV7-8 and TRBJ1-5; D unresolved. The CDR3 covers 13 residues. Germline CDR1 reads SGHVS; CDR2 reads FQNEAQ. V shed 0 bases and J shed 5 bases, with 5 bases lying between them. The DNA for the CDR3 is TGTGCCAGCAGCTTAGCGTGGGATCAGCCCCAGCATTTT. Translated: CASSLAWDQPQHF. Together with reference TRBV7-8 and TRBJ1-5, the CDR3 gives the full variable domain: GAGVSQSPRYKVAKRGQDVALRCDPISGHVSLFWYQQALGQGPEFLTYFQNEAQLDKSGLPSDRFFAERPEGSVSTLKIQRTQQEDSAVYLCASSLAWDQPQHFGDGTRLSIL.

This clone was seen only once. V usage is TRBV11-3 and J usage is TRBJ1-4, with D unclear. This CDR3 has 16 residues. The V end lost 5 bases, the J end lost 4 bases, and 17 bases lay between the germline ends. Germline loops: CDR1 SGHNT, CDR2 YENEEA. The CDR3: CASSPYDRANNEKLFF. In DNA, the CDR3 is TGTGCCAGCAGCCCCTACGACCGGGCGAATAATGAAAAACTGTTTTTT. Combining the CDR3 with reference TRBV11-3 and TRBJ1-4 gives the whole variable domain EAGVVQSPRYKIIEKKQPVAFWCNPISGHNTLYWYLQNLGQGPELLIRYENEEAVDDSQLPKDRFSAERLKGVDSTLKIQPAELGDSAVYLCASSPYDRANNEKLFFGSGTQLSVL.

The rearrangement joins TRBV4-2 to TRBJ2-1; no definite D call. Trimming pared 3 bases from V and 5 bases from J, leaving 8 bases between. This CDR3 has 13 amino acids. CDR1 and CDR2 from the germline V gene are LGHNA and YNFKEQ. The CDR3 here is CASSHGGDNEQFF. In nucleotides, the CDR3 is TGTGCCAGCAGCCATGGCGGTGACAATGAGCAGTTCTTC.

This clone was seen only once. The V call is TRBV10-2, the J call TRBJ2-3; D unresolved. CDR1 WSHSY and CDR2 SAAADI come from the germline V gene. The CDR3 covers 11 residues. V lost 8 bases, J lost 2 bases, and 5 bases lay in between. Here the CDR3 reads CASGYTDTQYF. Written as DNA, the CDR3 is TGCGCCAGCGGTTACACAGATACGCAGTATTTT.

This sequence joins TRBV5-1 and TRBJ2-3; D may be TRBD2 (5 bases). Per the germline V gene, CDR1 is SGHRS and CDR2 is YFSETQ. V was trimmed by 0 bases and J by 5 bases, leaving 13 bases between them. The CDR3 extends over 15 amino acids. The CDR3 region is CASSLGGRGVDTQYF. The CDR3 DNA reads as TGCGCCAGCAGCTTGGGTGGGAGAGGAGTAGATACGCAGTATTTT.

The genes are TRBV9 and TRBJ2-1, with D unclear. The CDR3 spans 15 residues. The V gene's germline CDR1 is SGDLS and CDR2 YYNGEE. Trimming shortened V by 0 bases and J by 6 bases, and 13 bases separated the two germline ends. The CDR3, as DNA: TGTGCCAGCAGCGTAGGGTGGTCTCTTGGCAATGAGCAGTTCTTC. It translates to CASSVGWSLGNEQFF.

V and J are TRBV28 and TRBJ2-7, with TRBD2 identical over 11 bases. The CDR3 has 14 residues. Germline V lookup: CDR1 MDHEN, CDR2 SYDVKM. V shed 6 bases, J shed 2 bases, and the junction held 3 bases outside the gene matches. The CDR3 region has the DNA TGTGCCAGCAGCCCTAGCGGGAGGACCTACGAGCAGTACTTC. It specifies CASSPSGRTYEQYF.

The gene calls are TRBV5-4 and TRBJ2-1; TRBD1 aligns across 7 bases. Germline V CDR1 and CDR2: SGHNT, YYREEE (reference sequence). The CDR3 runs 17 residues. Losses at the gene ends were 0 bases for V and 0 bases for J; bases not matched to a gene: 6. CDR3 in DNA: TGTGCCAGCAGCTTGGGACCACAGGGGAACTCCTACAATGAGCAGTTCTTC. This gives the protein CASSLGPQGNSYNEQFF.

The chain's CDR3 is CASSQAPGQYYEQFF. The DNA of the CDR3 is TGCGCCAGCAGCCAAGCGCCGGGACAGTATTATGAGCAGTTCTTC. The chain joins TRBV4-1 to TRBJ2-1; 7 nucleotides agree with TRBD1. CDR1 and CDR2 (germline): MGHRA, YSYEKL. The CDR3 is made up of 15 amino acids. The junction had 8 bases not matched to a gene; V was cut back by 1 base and J by 8 bases.

The J gene is TRBJ2-1, the V gene TRBV23-1; the match to TRBD1 covers 8 bases. TRBV23-1 is noted as an ORF with a role that remains uncertain. The CDR3 has 15 amino acids. V was pared by 4 bases and J by 2 bases, with 4 bases of the junction left unmatched. CDR3 nucleotides: TGCGCCAGCAGTCTGGGACAGGACCCCTACAATGAGCAGTTCTTC. Its translation: CASSLGQDPYNEQFF.